This TCR beta chain was captured by sequencing in a study of T-cell reconstitution after alpha-beta-depleted transplantation in children. The CDR3 totals 16 residues. Germline V lookup: CDR1 MNHEY, CDR2 SMNVEV (reference sequence). The V gene end was trimmed by 6 bases and the J gene end by 3 bases; junction bases not matched to a gene: 9. A TCRbeta library incorporating unique molecular identifiers was prepared. TCRdb itself ran the PCR reads through MiXCR, one entry per CDR3 protein. The repertoire holds about 610,000 distinct CDR3 sequences, with about 10% as singletons. The source was PBMCs from the stem cell graft donor, collected from the stem cell graft. This receptor was taken from a human donor who donated a stem cell graft to a child with acute myeloid leukemia. The chain joins TRBV27 to TRBJ2-1; 9 bases align to TRBD2. The CDR3 protein is CASSRLAAGGYNEQFF. The CDR3 DNA reads as TGTGCCAGCAGCCGACTAGCGGCCGGGGGCTACAATGAGCAGTTCTTC.